This T cell receptor beta chain was identified in a study of cytomegalovirus exposure and HLA in healthy donors. Points from the study as a whole: Later work found most CMV-associated TCR beta chains apparently HLA-restricted. In presence/absence analyses, roughly uniform sequencing depth across donors was assumed.

13 Jbeta primers and 60 Vbeta primers were used for the PCR. The data were produced by immunoSEQ multiplex PCR, yet TCRdb's version contains in-frame clones alone and is incomplete. This sample contains 95,000 to 150,000 clones. Likely unrecorded immune exposures existed in these nominally healthy donors. On this clone itself: Its antigen is currently unknown.

The CDR3 is 15 amino acids. The V end lost 1 base, the J end lost 3 bases, and 10 bases lay between the germline ends. Germline assignment: CDR1 MGHRA and CDR2 YSYEKL. The sequencing input was PBMCs. This clonotype originated in a man aged 18-30 years in good health and CMV-seronegative. This chain links TRBV4-1 with TRBJ2-1, with D maybe TRBD2 (6 bases). The CDR3 here is CASSQVEAGYNEQFF. CDR3 coding DNA: TGCGCCAGCAGCCAAGTCGAAGCGGGCTACAATGAGCAGTTCTTC.